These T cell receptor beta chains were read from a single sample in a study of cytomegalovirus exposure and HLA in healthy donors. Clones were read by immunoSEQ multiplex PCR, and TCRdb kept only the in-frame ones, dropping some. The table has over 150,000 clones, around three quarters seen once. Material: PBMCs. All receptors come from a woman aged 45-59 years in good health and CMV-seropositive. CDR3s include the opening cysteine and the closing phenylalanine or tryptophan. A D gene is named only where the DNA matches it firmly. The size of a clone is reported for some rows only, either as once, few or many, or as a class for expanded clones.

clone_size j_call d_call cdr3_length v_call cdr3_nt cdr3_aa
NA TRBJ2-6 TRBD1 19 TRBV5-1 TGCGCCAGCAGCTTGGACGGACAGGGGGGATCTCCTGGGGCCAACGTCCTGACTTTC CASSLDGQGGSPGANVLTF
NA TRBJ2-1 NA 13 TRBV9 TGTGCCAGCAGCCCGACCCCCATCGGGGAGCAGTTCTTC CASSPTPIGEQFF
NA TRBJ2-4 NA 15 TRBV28 TGTGCCAGCAGTTTAGGACAAATAGCCAAAAACATTCAGTACTTC CASSLGQIAKNIQYF
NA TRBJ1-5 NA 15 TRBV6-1 TGTGCCAGCACGAAGGCGGGGGGGGCAAGGACGCCCCAGCATTTT CASTKAGGARTPQHF
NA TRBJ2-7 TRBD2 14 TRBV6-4 TGTGCCAGCAGTAAAGTAGCGGGTGGCTACGAGCAGTACTTC CASSKVAGGYEQYF
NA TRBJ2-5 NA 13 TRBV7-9 TGTGCCAGCAGCTGGCAGGGGCTAGAGACCCAGTACTTC CASSWQGLETQYF
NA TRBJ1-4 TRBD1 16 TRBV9 TGTGCCAGCAGCGTAGGTCAAAGACAGGGCAATGAAAAACTGTTTTTT CASSVGQRQGNEKLFF
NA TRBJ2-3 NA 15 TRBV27 TGTGCCAGCAGTTTACTTGGAGGGTTCGCCGATACGCAGTATTTT CASSLLGGFADTQYF
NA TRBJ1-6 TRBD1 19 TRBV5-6 TGTGCCAGCAGCTTCGACAGGGTGACATCAAGCTCCTATAATTCACCCCTCCACTTT CASSFDRVTSSSYNSPLHF
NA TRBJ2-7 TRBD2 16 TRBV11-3 TGTGCCAGCAGCGTAGGGGGGACTAGCGGGAGCAACGAGCAGTACTTC CASSVGGTSGSNEQYF
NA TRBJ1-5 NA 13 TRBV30 TGTGCCTGTAGCGAGGATAGCAATCAGCCCCAGCATTTT CACSEDSNQPQHF
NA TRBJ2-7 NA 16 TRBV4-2 TGTGCCAGCAGCCGAGAGGCACAGGGATATGGCTACGAGCAGTACTTC CASSREAQGYGYEQYF
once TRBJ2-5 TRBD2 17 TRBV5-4 TGTGCCAGCAGCACCGGGACTAGCGGGAGGTCAGCCGAGACCCAGTACTTC CASSTGTSGRSAETQYF
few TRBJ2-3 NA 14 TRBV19 TGTGCCAGTAGTATAGACAGGGCGTCTGATACGCAGTATTTT CASSIDRASDTQYF
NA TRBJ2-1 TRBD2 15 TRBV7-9 TGTGCCAGCAGCAATCGCGGGGGTTCCTACAATGAGCAGTTCTTC CASSNRGGSYNEQFF
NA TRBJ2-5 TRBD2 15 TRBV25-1 TGTGCCAGCAGTGAAAATAGCGGGGGTCAAGAGACCCAGTACTTC CASSENSGGQETQYF